This TCR beta chain was sequenced during a study of blood T cells in healthy people across ages (dated by TCRdb to between 2014 and 2017). Background for the entire study: In model experiments, template switching captured about one uniquely barcoded TCR beta cDNA molecule for every two T cells. Age-related changes in TCR beta repertoire diversity were measured in the study by deep sequencing normalized with unique cDNA molecular identifiers. The donors were divided into four age groups: young (average about 15 years), middle-aged (almost 40), aged (approximately 64) and long-lived (around 87). To avoid experimental bias, donors of different ages were spread randomly across the sequencing lanes. For two donors (one aged 18 to 29 and one aged 80 or older), the study analyzed two additional independent replicas of 1 million unique cDNA reads from the same blood draw.

Library preparation used 5' RACE. Sequencing relied on an Illumina HiSeq 2500. A second PCR of roughly 7 to 11 cycles was performed with a sample-barcoded 5' primer and a J-beta primer mix. Each TCR beta cDNA molecule received a unique molecular identifier from a template-switch 5' adaptor carrying 12 random nucleotides. At least 3 million CDR3-containing paired-end reads were obtained from each sample. All of the RNA was converted into first-strand cDNA using the Mint cDNA synthesis kit, with a TRBC-specific oligonucleotide serving as the primer. All cDNA was treated with uracil-DNA glycosylase and then went through a first 18-cycle PCR with the universal primers M1SS and BC2_uni_R. On the study's bioinformatics: For normalization, 1 million high-quality reads, each with a distinct molecular identifier, were randomly selected from each sample. Reads with shared molecular identifiers were discarded instead of being binned into consensus sequences. MiTCR, with a Q25 quality threshold and the strictest error-elimination algorithm, was used for CDR3 identification, clonotype clustering and error correction. A nonparametric unseen species model with Euler transformation was used to estimate lower-bound total TCR beta diversity. The public reads were run again by TCRdb, first through fastp at Q25 and then through MiXCR, and only productive beta chains were kept. A single entry per CDR3 protein holds the most common genes and DNA from its merged rows. For this entry, the V and J calls and clone size follow TCRdb and not the study's own pipeline. The sample records about 1.8 million distinct CDR3 sequences, roughly 52% of which are singletons. Of the sample, 2.1% is held by the ten largest clones.

What the research found in general, with its limitations: Donor CMV infection status was unknown, potentially confounding age-related changes in expanded clonotypes. Compared with the aged group, the long-lived group had more naive CD4+ T cells, fewer expanded clones and increased TCR diversity, a pattern suggesting age selection. Estimates of total diversity from one million sequenced T cells were regarded as lower bounds and underestimates. Because profiling used bulk unsorted PBMCs, naive and antigen-experienced compartments could not be compared conclusively. As age increased, observed TCR beta diversity per million T cells dropped in a roughly linear way, and a significant reduction was already evident by age 40. There was a strong correlation between observed TCR beta diversity and the percentage of naive T cells measured by flow cytometry.

This clonotype turned up a few times. Its antigen specificity is not known. No quality values exist for individual bases; no much larger clone is one base distant. Systemically healthy Caucasian individuals from Russia, about 38 in total and aged about 6 to 100 years, were included as donors. Around 10 milliliters of peripheral blood were drawn from each donor into EDTA-treated Vacutainer tubes. Ficoll-Paque density-gradient centrifugation was used to isolate PBMCs, with at least 6.5 million per sample. Total RNA, at least 5 micrograms per sample, was extracted from PBMCs with Trizol reagent. The percentages of naive CD45RAhigh/CD27high T cells were determined by flow cytometry on a PBMC aliquot from every donor. Compared with germline, V lacks 8 bases and J lacks 3 bases; bases without a gene match: 5. The CDR3 holds 13 amino acids from the cysteine to the phenylalanine. Only CDR3 DNA is held: 39 bases, read in frame from base 1. Via the germline V gene (reference sequence), CDR1 is SEHNR and CDR2 FQNEAQ.

This receptor was obtained from a woman aged 40 to 50 in good health. Recombination connected TRBV7-9 to TRBJ1-2, with 8 middle bases fitting TRBD1. Sequencing used blood. The CDR3 region: CASLDRAHYGYTF. The DNA is as follows: TGTGCCAGCCTGGACAGGGCCCACTATGGCTACACCTTC.